These T cell receptor beta chains were read from a single sample in a study of blood T cell repertoires in COVID-19. This table comes from immunoSEQ multiplex PCR, and its TCRdb copy is limited to in-frame clones, with some not included. The sample shows tens of thousands of clones, around nine tenths of them seen only once. The sample consisted of peripheral blood. These receptors were obtained from a man aged 70 or older with active or convalescent COVID-19. The CDR3 runs from the conserved cysteine through the conserved F or W. The D gene is left open where the match is weak. Clone size is not always given. Where it is, it says once, few, many or a class for expanded clones.

v_call: TRBV27; j_call: TRBJ2-4; d_call: TRBD2; clone_size: .; cdr3_aa: CASRTSGRNRFAKNIQYF; cdr3_nt: TGTGCCAGCAGAACTAGCGGGAGGAACCGGTTTGCCAAAAACATTCAGTACTTC
v_call: TRBV5-8; j_call: TRBJ1-1; d_call: .; clone_size: once; cdr3_aa: CASRLIRPNTEAFF; cdr3_nt: TGTGCCAGCCGACTGATTCGGCCGAACACTGAAGCTTTCTTT
v_call: TRBV28; j_call: TRBJ1-2; d_call: TRBD1; clone_size: .; cdr3_aa: CASLTAGGGTYGYTF; cdr3_nt: TGTGCCAGTCTAACCGCCGGAGGGGGCACCTATGGCTACACCTTC
v_call: TRBV27; j_call: TRBJ1-5; d_call: .; clone_size: .; cdr3_aa: CASSISSGARMPQHF; cdr3_nt: TGTGCCAGCAGTATTTCTAGTGGGGCCCGAATGCCCCAGCATTTT
v_call: TRBV6-5; j_call: TRBJ2-7; d_call: .; clone_size: .; cdr3_aa: CASSYREGAPYEQYF; cdr3_nt: TGTGCCAGCAGTTACCGGGAGGGGGCCCCCTACGAGCAGTACTTC
v_call: TRBV9; j_call: TRBJ2-2; d_call: .; clone_size: .; cdr3_aa: CASSVALDINTGELFF; cdr3_nt: TGTGCCAGCAGCGTAGCGTTGGACATTAACACCGGGGAGCTGTTTTTT
v_call: TRBV6-6; j_call: TRBJ1-2; d_call: .; clone_size: .; cdr3_aa: CASCGGDTNYGYTF; cdr3_nt: TGTGCCAGCTGCGGGGGAGATACTAACTATGGCTACACCTTC
v_call: TRBV6-1; j_call: TRBJ1-5; d_call: .; clone_size: .; cdr3_aa: CASSESQGNQPQHF; cdr3_nt: TGTGCCAGCAGTGAGTCACAGGGTAATCAGCCCCAGCATTTT
v_call: TRBV3-1/TRBV3-2; j_call: TRBJ1-1; d_call: TRBD1; clone_size: .; cdr3_aa: CASSLRQGSEAFF; cdr3_nt: TGTGCCAGCAGCCTTAGACAGGGCAGTGAAGCTTTCTTT
v_call: TRBV7-9; j_call: TRBJ2-5; d_call: TRBD2; clone_size: .; cdr3_aa: CASSSTRLAGVRQETQYF; cdr3_nt: TGTGCCAGCAGCTCAACTCGTTTAGCGGGAGTTCGGCAAGAGACCCAGTACTTC
v_call: TRBV7-6; j_call: TRBJ2-1; d_call: TRBD1; clone_size: .; cdr3_aa: CASSSGQGGYNEQFF; cdr3_nt: TGTGCCAGCAGCTCAGGACAGGGGGGTTACAATGAGCAGTTCTTC
v_call: TRBV5-4; j_call: TRBJ2-2; d_call: .; clone_size: .; cdr3_aa: CASSLGGWTVGTGELFF; cdr3_nt: TGTGCCAGCAGCTTGGGGGGCTGGACAGTAGGGACCGGGGAGCTGTTTTTT
v_call: TRBV7-9; j_call: TRBJ2-7; d_call: .; clone_size: .; cdr3_aa: CASSLGQLYEQYF; cdr3_nt: TGTGCCAGCAGCTTAGGACAGCTCTACGAGCAGTACTTC
v_call: TRBV30; j_call: TRBJ2-3; d_call: .; clone_size: once; cdr3_aa: CAWRGQDTDTQYF; cdr3_nt: TGTGCCTGGCGGGGACAAGACACAGATACGCAGTATTTT
v_call: TRBV28; j_call: TRBJ1-4; d_call: .; clone_size: .; cdr3_aa: CASSLSPRGPTTNEKLFF; cdr3_nt: TGTGCCAGCAGTTTATCCCCCAGGGGTCCCACAACTAATGAAAAACTGTTTTTT
v_call: TRBV5-5; j_call: TRBJ1-2; d_call: TRBD1; clone_size: .; cdr3_aa: CASSQGQVYGYTF; cdr3_nt: TGTGCCAGCAGCCAAGGACAGGTCTATGGCTACACCTTC